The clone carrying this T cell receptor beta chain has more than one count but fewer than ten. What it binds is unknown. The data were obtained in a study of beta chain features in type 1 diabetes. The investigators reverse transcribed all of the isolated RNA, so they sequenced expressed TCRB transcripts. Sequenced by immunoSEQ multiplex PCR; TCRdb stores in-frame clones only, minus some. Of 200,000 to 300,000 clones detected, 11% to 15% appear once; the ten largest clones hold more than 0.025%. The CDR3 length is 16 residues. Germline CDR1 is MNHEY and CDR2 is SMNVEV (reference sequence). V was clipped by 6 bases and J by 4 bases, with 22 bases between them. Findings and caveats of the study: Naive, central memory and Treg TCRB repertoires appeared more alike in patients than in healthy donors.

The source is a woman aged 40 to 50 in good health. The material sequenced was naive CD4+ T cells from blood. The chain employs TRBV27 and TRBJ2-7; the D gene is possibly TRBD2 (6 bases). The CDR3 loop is CASSPPAGLGIYEQYF. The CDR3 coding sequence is TGTGCCAGCAGCCCCCCTGCGGGGTTGGGGATTTACGAGCAGTACTTC.